The source of this T cell receptor (beta chain) is a study of beta chain features in type 1 diabetes. General observations from the study: Type 1 diabetes patients showed a moderate but significant shortening of TCRB CDR3s in all four CD4+ subsets. Reduced insertions and increased deletions marked VDJ junctions in type 1 diabetes patients.

The authors reverse transcribed all of the isolated RNA, so sequencing captured expressed TCRB transcripts. The read count averaged roughly 3.5 million across naive, central memory and regulatory T cell samples. Profiled with immunoSEQ multiplex PCR; TCRdb holds only in-frame clones, not every one. The repertoire holds about 370,000 clones, with around 10% as singletons. V shed 4 bases and J 7 bases; nucleotides not matched to a gene: 9. Germline values: CDR1 SGHNT, CDR2 YYREEE (reference sequence). CDR3 length: 17 residues. Points on this clone: Its antigen remains unknown.

Sequenced input: central memory CD4+ T cells from blood. The origin of this receptor is a man aged 30-40 years with type 1 diabetes. J is TRBJ2-2 and V is TRBV5-4, with 14 bases that match TRBD2. CDR3 nucleotide sequence: TGTGCCAGCAGCATCCCGGGACTAGCGGGAGTTGGCGGGGAGCTGTTTTTT. Encoded protein: CASSIPGLAGVGGELFF.